These 24 T cell receptor beta chains were sequenced from one sample in a study of T cell clonality in common variable immunodeficiency. This table comes from immunoSEQ multiplex PCR, and its TCRdb copy is limited to in-frame clones, with some not included. This sample has tens of thousands of clones and no singletons, with about 13% in the ten largest. Material: peripheral blood mononuclear cells. The origin of the receptors is a person aged 18-69 years in good health.

This clone occurred a few times. The CDR3 end falls 3 residues outside the read, so it is completed with the germline J gene. The same CDR3 is also encoded by other DNA sequences in this sample. V is TRBV7-9 and J is TRBJ1-2; 7 bases map to TRBD1. The CDR3 loop spans 12 amino acids. Germline CDR1 SEHNR, CDR2 FQNEAQ (reference sequence). CDR3 loop: CASSSGTVGYTF. CDR3 bases read: TGTGCCAGCAGCTCGGGGACAGTTGGA. Full variable domain (outside the CDR3, taken from reference TRBV7-9 and TRBJ1-2): DTGVSQNPRHKITKRGQNVTFRCDPISEHNRLYWYRQTLGQGPEFLTYFQNEAQLEKSRLLSDRFSAERPKGSFSTLEIQRTEQGDSAMYLCASSSGTVGYTFGSGTRLTVV.

This clone appeared many times. The read stops 3 residues short of the end of the CDR3; the missing end is completed from the germline J gene. The chain has TRBV20-1 and TRBJ2-7, with 7 bases aligning to TRBD2. The CDR3 loop spans 14 amino acids. CDR1 DFQATT and CDR2 SNEGSKA come from the germline V gene (reference sequence). The J segment lost 2 bases and the V segment lost 3 bases, leaving 7 bases of the junction unmatched. The DNA read from the CDR3 is TGCAGTGCTAGTGGGACCGGGACTACCTACGAG. Translation: CSASGTGTTYE. The full CDR3 is CSASGTGTTYEQYF.

In its sample, this clone was seen many times. The read terminates 3 residues before the CDR3 end, so the remaining end is supplied by the germline J gene. This sequence joins TRBV7-9 and TRBJ2-2; D is unclear. Trimming took 5 bases from V and 2 from J, leaving 12 bases between them. The germline V gene encodes CDR1 SEHNR and CDR2 FQNEAQ (reference sequence). The CDR3 extends over 15 amino acids. The sequenced part of the CDR3 DNA is TGTGCCAGCAGCCCACAGACACGCAACACCGGGGAG. This gives the protein CASSPQTRNTGE. The entire CDR3 is CASSPQTRNTGELFF.

This clone showed up many times. CDR3 residues: CASSPVTEAFF. The sequenced part of the CDR3 DNA is TGTGCCAGCAGCCCCGTCACTGAA. The rearrangement links TRBV14 to TRBJ1-1; D gene ambiguous. The read stops 3 residues short of the end of the CDR3; the missing end is completed from the germline J gene. The CDR3 consists of 11 residues. The germline V gene encodes CDR1 SGHDN and CDR2 FVKESK. Trimming removed 4 bases at V and 4 bases at J, with 4 bases between.

This clone was seen ten or more times. The observed sequence ends 3 residues before the CDR3 terminus, with the missing tail filled in from the germline J gene. V and J are TRBV6-2 or TRBV6-3 and TRBJ2-7, with 7 bases that match TRBD1. Germline CDR1 MNHEY, CDR2 SVGEGT. This CDR3 contains 14 residues. With 5 bases clipped from V and 4 bases from J, the junction kept 8 bases outside the gene matches. CDR3 bases read: TGTGCCAGCAGTCCCACAGGGGTCGTGTACGAG. Protein: CASSPTGVVYE. The full CDR3 is CASSPTGVVYEQYF.

This clone showed up many times. The read terminates 3 residues ahead of where the CDR3 ends, so the germline J gene completes it. The chain recombines TRBV7-9 with TRBJ1-1; TRBD1 matches at 9 bases. Germline trimming cut 3 bases from V and 6 bases from J; bases unmatched to any gene: 5. The CDR3 covers 14 residues. CDR1 and CDR2 (germline): SEHNR, FQNEAQ (reference sequence). The sequenced CDR3 bases are TGTGCCAGCAGCTTCCCGGGACAGGGTTCTGAA. Its translation: CASSFPGQGSE. The CDR3, in full, reads CASSFPGQGSEAFF. The entire variable domain, with the rest obtained from reference TRBV7-9 and TRBJ1-1, is as follows: DTGVSQNPRHKITKRGQNVTFRCDPISEHNRLYWYRQTLGQGPEFLTYFQNEAQLEKSRLLSDRFSAERPKGSFSTLEIQRTEQGDSAMYLCASSFPGQGSEAFFGQGTRLTVV.

This clone was counted only a few times. The read ends 3 residues early relative to the CDR3; the germline J gene fills the gap. The gene calls are TRBV18 and TRBJ1-2; D perhaps matches TRBD1 (5 bases). CDR1 is KGHSH and CDR2 is LQKENI in the germline V gene. Between the trimmed V and J ends, which lost 2 bases and 7 bases, there was a span of 20 bases. The CDR3 sequence is 16 residues long. The part of the CDR3 DNA that was read is TGTGCCAGCTCACCATTTCCATCCAGGGTAATCGGTGGC. Its translation is CASSPFPSRVIGG. The CDR3 as a whole reads CASSPFPSRVIGGYTF. The whole variable domain, remainder taken from reference TRBV18 and TRBJ1-2, is NAGVMQNPRHLVRRRGQEARLRCSPMKGHSHVYWYRQLPEEGLKFMVYLQKENIIDESGMPKERFSAEFPKEGPSILRIQQVVRGDSAAYFCASSPFPSRVIGGYTFGSGTRLTVV.

This clone appeared a few times. The read falls 3 residues short of the CDR3 end, and the missing part is taken from the germline J gene. V is TRBV11-2 and J is TRBJ1-2; 10 positions match TRBD1. This CDR3 contains 14 residues. Trimming cost V 5 bases and J 7 bases; bases outside gene matches: 7. CDR1 is SGHAT and CDR2 is FQNNGV in the germline V gene. The DNA read from the CDR3 is TGTGCCAGCAGCCCAAGGACAGGGGGGTCTGGC. This sequence encodes CASSPRTGGSG. The CDR3 reads in full as CASSPRTGGSGYTF.

This clone showed up many times. The CDR3 end lies 3 residues beyond the end of the read and is filled in from the germline J gene. V gene TRBV11-3 combines with J gene TRBJ2-2, with D perhaps TRBD1 (6 bases). Germline values: CDR1 SGHNT, CDR2 YENEEA. The V end was cut by 4 bases, the J end by 4 bases, with 10 bases between. The CDR3 extends over 14 amino acids. The CDR3 reads CASSYQGSTGELFF. The CDR3 DNA, read in part, is TGTGCCAGCAGCTATCAGGGGAGCACCGGGGAG.

This clone was found many times. Coverage ceases 3 residues before the CDR3 finishes, and the germline J gene fills in the end. The gene calls are TRBV28 and TRBJ2-5, with 9 positions matching TRBD1. This CDR3 is built from 16 residues. Germline-derived CDR1 and CDR2 are MDHEN and SYDVKM. V lost 2 bases to trimming and J lost 2 bases; unmatched junction nucleotides: 6. The CDR3 region is CASSLGTGRRQETQYF. CDR3 DNA (partial): TGTGCCAGCAGTTTAGGGACAGGGAGGAGGCAAGAGACC.

There are many counts of this clone. The read terminates 3 residues before the CDR3 end, so the remaining end is supplied by the germline J gene. This sequence joins TRBV7-3 and TRBJ2-3; the match to TRBD2 covers 10 bases. V lost 7 bases, J lost 5 bases, and 9 bases stayed unmatched. CDR3 length equals 15 residues. Germline V CDR1 and CDR2: SGHTA, FQGTGA. This CDR3 reads CASTSAGGPVDTQYF. CDR3 DNA (partial): TGTGCCAGCACCTCAGCGGGGGGGCCTGTAGATACG.

This clone was recorded a few times. The read ends 3 residues shy of where the CDR3 ends; the end is completed using the germline J gene. This rearrangement joins TRBV7-2 to TRBJ2-3; 8 positions match TRBD2. The CDR3 sequence is 13 residues long. CDR1 and CDR2 from the germline V gene are SGHTA and FQGNSA. CDR3 region: CASRPLAEETQYF. CDR3 bases read: TGTGCCAGCAGGCCACTAGCGGAAGAGACG.

This clone was seen ten or more times. The CDR3 extends 3 residues past the end of the read, so its final part is completed from the germline J gene. The chain carries TRBV7-9 and TRBJ2-1, with a possible D match to TRBD2 (6 bases). V lost 2 bases, J lost 5 bases, and 10 bases lay in between. Looked up from germline, CDR1 is SEHNR and CDR2 is FQNEAQ (reference sequence). The CDR3 has 14 amino acids. The CDR3 loop reads CASSLTGVHNEQFF. Partial CDR3 DNA: TGTGCCAGCAGCTTAACGGGGGTCCACAATGAG. Variable domain in full (rest from reference TRBV7-9 and TRBJ2-1): DTGVSQNPRHKITKRGQNVTFRCDPISEHNRLYWYRQTLGQGPEFLTYFQNEAQLEKSRLLSDRFSAERPKGSFSTLEIQRTEQGDSAMYLCASSLTGVHNEQFFGPGTRLTVL.

This clone was seen many times. The read gets to within 3 residues of the CDR3 end, and the germline J gene fills in the rest. This chain uses TRBV7-2 with TRBJ1-5; D call uncertain. Germline loops: CDR1 SGHTA, CDR2 FQGNSA. The ends were cut back, 0 bases at V and 6 bases at J, with 6 bases in the middle. The CDR3 totals 13 residues. The sequenced CDR3 bases are TGTGCCAGCAGCTTAGCCAGCGGTCAGCCC. Protein: CASSLASGQP. Given in full, the CDR3 is CASSLASGQPQHF.

This clone was found many times. Sequencing ends 3 residues short of the CDR3 end; the germline J gene provides the rest. The rearrangement links TRBV20-1 to TRBJ1-2; D may be TRBD1 (5 bases). Germline assignment: CDR1 DFQATT and CDR2 SNEGSKA (reference sequence). CDR3 length equals 12 residues. V was cut by 4 bases and J by 3 bases, with 9 bases left in between. CDR3 in amino acids: CSANRDYYGYTF. The covered CDR3 bases are TGCAGTGCTAACCGGGACTACTATGGC.

This clone has at least ten counts. The CDR3 goes on 3 residues after the read ends, and that part is filled in from the germline J gene. This rearrangement joins TRBV28 to TRBJ2-1, with 7 bases that match TRBD2. The trim removed 6 bases at V and 9 bases at J, leaving 14 bases unmatched. The CDR3 length is 15 residues. Germline V gene data show CDR1 as MDHEN and CDR2 as SYDVKM. The CDR3 bases that were read are TGTGCCAGCAGAGATTGGACTAGAAACTTTAGTGAG. It is translated as CASRDWTRNFSE. The full CDR3 reads CASRDWTRNFSEQFF. The whole variable domain, filled in from reference TRBV28 and TRBJ2-1, reads DVKVTQSSRYLVKRTGEKVFLECVQDMDHENMFWYRQDPGLGLRLIYFSYDVKMKEKGDIPEGYSVSREKKERFSLILESASTNQTSMYLCASRDWTRNFSEQFFGPGTRLTVL.

This clone was seen ten or more times. The observed sequence ends 3 residues before the CDR3 terminus, with the missing tail filled in from the germline J gene. J is TRBJ2-7 and V is TRBV20-1; D gene ambiguous. The CDR3 covers 13 residues. From germline, CDR1 is DFQATT and CDR2 SNEGSKA (reference sequence). Trimming pared 0 bases from V and 0 bases from J, leaving 6 bases between. Incomplete CDR3 DNA: TGCAGTGCTAGAGACGCCAGCTCCTACGAG. Protein sequence: CSARDASSYE. The whole CDR3 sequence reads CSARDASSYEQYF.

This clone has ten or more counts. The read comes to an end 3 residues before the CDR3 does, leaving the germline J gene to fill in the end. The genes are TRBV20-1 and TRBJ1-6; a possible D gene is TRBD1 (6 bases). The V and J ends lost 1 base and 9 bases respectively, with 10 bases between them. The CDR3 covers 13 residues. Germline V lookup: CDR1 DFQATT, CDR2 SNEGSKA (reference sequence). CDR3 DNA, as far as it was read: TGCAGTGCTAGAGCAGGGGAGGCTTCACCC. Translating it yields CSARAGEASP. The whole CDR3 sequence is CSARAGEASPLHF.

As regards this clone: The read finishes 3 residues shy of the CDR3 end, and the germline J gene is used to complete it. The chain combines TRBV16 with TRBJ1-3; 7 nucleotides line up with TRBD1. The CDR3 runs 13 residues. CDR1 and CDR2 (germline): KGHSY, FQNENV. The trim removed 5 bases at V and 8 bases at J, leaving 6 bases unmatched. This CDR3 is CASSENRGDTIYF. Partial CDR3 DNA: TGTGCCAGCAGCGAAAACAGGGGAGACACC.

This clone was detected many times. The CDR3 end falls 3 residues outside the read, so it is completed with the germline J gene. This chain connects TRBV29-1 to TRBJ1-1; D might be TRBD1 (5 bases). V lost 4 bases, J lost 2 bases, and 11 bases lay in between. Germline CDR1 is SQVTM and CDR2 is ANQGSEA. The CDR3 is 13 amino acids. The CDR3 spells CSVATGSNTEAFF. The covered CDR3 bases are TGCAGCGTTGCTACAGGTTCCAACACTGAA.

For this clone: The read gets to within 3 residues of the CDR3 end, and the germline J gene fills in the rest. The chain recombines TRBV6-4 with TRBJ1-5; tentative D call: TRBD1 (5 bases). Trimming took 4 bases from V and 7 from J, leaving 11 bases between them. CDR1 and CDR2 (germline): MRHNA, SNTAGT. CDR3 size: 13 residues. The sequenced CDR3 bases are TGTGCCAGCAGTGTACAGGTTGGGCAGCCC. Translated, it gives CASSVQVGQP. The whole CDR3 is CASSVQVGQPQHF.

This clone was counted at least ten times. With the read ending 3 residues before the CDR3 end, the germline J gene is used to fill in that end. The chain carries TRBV7-3 and TRBJ2-2; D may be TRBD1 (6 bases). This CDR3 spans 15 amino acids. V lost 5 bases and J 5 bases, leaving 15 bases between the germline ends. Per germline, CDR1 SGHTA and CDR2 FQGTGA. The CDR3 DNA, read in part, is TGTGCCAGCAGCCACGTGGGGGCTGGGACCGGGGAG. It encodes CASSHVGAGTGE. Given in full, the CDR3 is CASSHVGAGTGELFF.

This clone has a count of ten or more. The CDR3 end lies 3 residues beyond the end of the read and is filled in from the germline J gene. The gene calls are TRBV20-1 and TRBJ2-5; 13 positions agree with TRBD2. The CDR3 runs 21 residues. Germline loops: CDR1 DFQATT, CDR2 SNEGSKA (reference sequence). Germline trimming cut 3 bases from V and 4 bases from J; bases unmatched to any gene: 23. CDR3 bases read: TGCAGTGCTAGGACCACTAGCGGGGGGGCCAGGATATCGTATTTTCCAGAGACC. This gives the protein CSARTTSGGARISYFPET. The full-length CDR3 reads as CSARTTSGGARISYFPETQYF.

In its sample, this clone was seen many times. The read ends 3 residues before the CDR3 terminus; that terminus is restored from the germline J gene. The chain links TRBV6-1 to TRBJ2-5; 9 bases agree with TRBD2. This CDR3 has 14 amino acids. CDR1 and CDR2 from the germline V gene are MNHNS and SASEGT. The V segment lost 3 bases and the J segment 5 bases; nucleotides outside the gene matches: 4. The CDR3 DNA, read in part, is TGTGCCAGCAGTGATGGCGGGGGGGCTGAGACC. Translating it yields CASSDGGGAET. The full CDR3 reads CASSDGGGAETQYF.